One and the same sample provided the 9 T cell receptor beta chains below, sequenced in a study of identical twins. TCRdb passed the 5' RACE reads through MiXCR, listing each CDR3 protein once. Here the sample spans around 530,000 distinct CDR3 sequences, over 12% being singletons. These records were also assigned to another study, of yellow fever vaccine responses in identical twins.

The sequenced material came from CD4+ T cells sorted from blood. These receptors were collected from a woman under 30 in good health.

Ten or more counts support this clonotype. The chain couples TRBV14 to TRBJ1-1; weak D call: TRBD1 (6 bases). Trimming cost V 2 bases and J 3 bases, with 10 bases left between them. This CDR3 is 14 amino acids long. In germline, CDR1 is SGHDN, CDR2 FVKESK. In DNA, the CDR3 is TGTGCCAGCAGCCAATCACGGGGGCACACTGAAGCTTTCTTT. Protein sequence: CASSQSRGHTEAFF.

This clonotype has a handful of counts. V usage is TRBV10-3 and J usage is TRBJ1-6; D not certain. This CDR3 has 13 residues. Trimming took 3 bases from V and 11 from J, leaving 11 bases between them. Germline V lookup: CDR1 ENHRY, CDR2 SYGVKD. The CDR3 nucleotides read TGTGCCATCAGTGACCCTGGGAGTGCACCCCTCCACTTT. It yields the protein CAISDPGSAPLHF.

The chain uses TRBV20-1 and TRBJ2-2; D might be TRBD1 (6 bases). V lost 3 bases, J lost 4 bases, and 12 bases lay in between. The CDR3 is made up of 14 amino acids. Germline values: CDR1 DFQATT, CDR2 SNEGSKA (reference sequence). The DNA of the CDR3 is TGCAGTGCTAGTCTCAGGGGTAGCACCGGGGAGCTGTTTTTT. This gives the protein CSASLRGSTGELFF.

This clonotype was seen only a few times. This rearrangement joins TRBV11-1 to TRBJ2-2; D gene uncertain. The CDR3 sequence is 18 residues long. Trimming took off 5 bases at V and 0 bases at J, with 19 bases between the two ends. Germline V gene sequence: CDR1 SGHAT, CDR2 FQDESV (reference sequence). CDR3 residues: CASSPNVSPWTNTGELFF. The CDR3 coding sequence is TGTGCCAGCAGCCCCAACGTCAGCCCATGGACGAACACCGGGGAGCTGTTTTTT.

This clonotype occurred a few times. The chain carries TRBV7-6 and TRBJ2-7; no clear D gene. This CDR3 region has 13 residues. Trimming stripped 3 bases from V and 4 bases from J, with 10 bases between. Germline V gene data show CDR1 as SGHVS and CDR2 as FNYEAQ. CDR3 in amino acids: CASSLRIEYEQYF. The CDR3 bases are TGTGCCAGCAGCTTGAGAATAGAGTACGAGCAGTACTTC.

The CDR3 region is CASSVAGLSTDTQYF. CDR3 sequence (DNA): TGTGCCAGCAGTGTAGCGGGACTGAGCACAGATACGCAGTATTTT. The chain carries TRBV2 and TRBJ2-3; 8 nucleotides match TRBD2. Germline V gene lookup returns CDR1 SNHLY and CDR2 FYNNEI. The CDR3 contains 15 residues. With 4 bases clipped from V and 0 bases from J, the junction kept 3 bases outside the gene matches.

There are a few counts of this clonotype. One end of the junction is discordant with germline, which a read error may explain. This sequence joins TRBV5-1 and TRBJ2-2; D might be TRBD2 (5 bases). Per germline, CDR1 SGHRS and CDR2 YFSETQ. CDR3 length equals 12 residues. The CDR3 DNA reads TGCGCCAGCAGCAGGCAGAACACCGGGGAGCTTTTT. Its protein is CASSRQNTGELF. Supplemented by reference TRBV5-1 and TRBJ2-2, the full variable domain reads KAGVTQTPRYLIKTRGQQVTLSCSPISGHRSVSWYQQTPGQGLQFLFEYFSETQRNKGNFPGRFSGRQFSNSRSEMNVSTLELGDSALYLCASSRQNTGELFGEGSRLTVL.

This clonotype was recorded once. The V call is TRBV28, the J call TRBJ2-1; 9 positions match TRBD2. There are 14 residues in the CDR3. The V and J ends lost 4 bases and 6 bases, in that order; junction bases with no gene match: 4. The germline gives CDR1 MDHEN, CDR2 SYDVKM. This chain's CDR3 is CASSWGTSSNEQFF. The CDR3 coding sequence is TGTGCCAGCAGTTGGGGGACTAGCTCCAATGAGCAGTTCTTC.

This clonotype was observed a few times. This chain connects TRBV4-1 to TRBJ2-3, with D unresolved. V was trimmed by 0 bases and J by 1 base, leaving 11 bases between them. CDR1 is MGHRA and CDR2 is YSYEKL in the germline V gene. The CDR3 runs 16 residues. The CDR3 nucleotides are TGCGCCAGCAGCCAAGATAGGGTTACTGGCACAGATACGCAGTATTTT. Its protein product is CASSQDRVTGTDTQYF.